Shown below are 29 T cell receptor beta chains from a single sample sequenced in a study of siplizumab effects on memory and regulatory T cells (dated by TCRdb to about 2019). The protocol used for the library was the immunoSEQ multiplex PCR assay. TCRdb's version of the immuneACCESS table is confined to in-frame rearrangements and falls short of the full clone set. An unresolved V gene accounts for under half of the shortfall where checked; the remainder is of unknown origin. The sample table holds about 100,000 clones, of which about 93% were seen once. The biggest ten clones account for roughly 0.61% of the sample. The sequenced material came from Tregs sorted from blood. The receptors come from a human donor in good health.

V is TRBV5-1 and J is TRBJ2-1; the match to TRBD2 covers 13 bases. V was clipped by 4 bases and J by 6 bases; unmatched bases: 7. CDR3 length: 16 amino acids. Germline CDR1 reads SGHRS; CDR2 reads YFSETQ. The CDR3 here is CASSAGTSGTFNEQFF. The CDR3 coding sequence is TGCGCCAGCAGCGCTGGGACTAGCGGGACTTTCAATGAGCAGTTCTTC.

In this sample, this clone turned up once. V is TRBV7-7 and J is TRBJ2-1; D is unresolved. The CDR3 is 14 residues long. Germline CDR1 is SSHAT and CDR2 is FNYEAQ (reference sequence). V was pared by 5 bases and J by 4 bases, with 12 bases between. The CDR3 DNA sequence: TGTGCCAGCAGCCATACACTGACTTACAATGAGCAGTTCTTC. Its translation: CASSHTLTYNEQFF. The variable domain in full, completed from reference TRBV7-7 and TRBJ2-1, reads GAGVSQSPRYKVTKRGQDVTLRCDPISSHATLYWYQQALGQGPEFLTYFNYEAQPDKSGLPSDRFSAERPEGSISTLTIQRTEQRDSAMYRCASSHTLTYNEQFFGPGTRLTVL.

The chain carries TRBV5-1 and TRBJ1-4; unclear D gene. This CDR3 comprises 14 residues. V lost 0 bases and J lost 8, with 11 bases in between. The germline V gene encodes CDR1 SGHRS and CDR2 YFSETQ. CDR3 region: CASSLGTETEKLFF. CDR3 bases: TGCGCCAGCAGCTTGGGGACTGAGACAGAAAAACTGTTTTTT.

This chain uses TRBV10-1 with TRBJ2-3; D uncertain. With 8 bases removed from V and 6 bases from J, the gap between germline ends came to 9 bases. This CDR3 comprises 11 residues. The germline V gene encodes CDR1 WNHNN and CDR2 SYGVQD (reference sequence). CDR3 region: CASRFGDTQYF. The CDR3, as DNA: TGCGCCAGCCGATTTGGGGATACGCAGTATTTT.

This rearrangement joins TRBV27 to TRBJ2-7, with 7 bases identical to TRBD1. V lost 5 bases to trimming and J lost 5 bases; unmatched junction nucleotides: 15. CDR3 length: 16 residues. Germline V gives CDR1 MNHEY, CDR2 SMNVEV (reference sequence). The CDR3 region is CASSKDPGGSWDEQYF. CDR3 DNA: TGTGCCAGCAGTAAGGACCCAGGGGGTAGTTGGGACGAGCAGTACTTC.

V is TRBV20-1 and J is TRBJ1-1; the D is unclear. CDR3 length equals 8 residues. Trimming shortened V by 6 bases and J by 7 bases, and 3 bases separated the two germline ends. In germline, CDR1 is DFQATT, CDR2 SNEGSKA (reference sequence). This CDR3 reads CSAFEAFF. In DNA, the CDR3 is TGCAGTGCCTTTGAAGCTTTCTTT.

The J gene is TRBJ1-2, the V gene TRBV2; maybe TRBD1 (5 bases). CDR1 and CDR2 from the germline V gene are SNHLY and FYNNEI. V lost 3 bases and J lost 6, with 11 bases in between. CDR3 length equals 13 residues. CDR3 DNA sequence: TGTGCCAGCAGTGAGTGGGGGAGGAATGGCTACACCTTC. It codes for CASSEWGRNGYTF.

The chain couples TRBV6-5 to TRBJ2-1; D ambiguous. This CDR3 is 11 amino acids long. CDR1 and CDR2 (germline): MNHEY, SVGAGI. The V gene lost 6 bases and the J gene lost 6 bases, with 6 bases spanning the gap. The CDR3 bases are TGTGCCAGCAGCAACAGCAATGAGCAGTTCTTC. Protein: CASSNSNEQFF.

The chain joins TRBV19 to TRBJ1-4; 10 bases agree with TRBD1. Germline V lookup: CDR1 LNHDA, CDR2 SQIVND (reference sequence). The junction had 3 bases not matched to a gene; V was cut back by 6 bases and J by 8 bases. The CDR3 is made up of 13 amino acids. The CDR3 sequence is CASSRDRGEKLFF. CDR3 DNA: TGTGCCAGTAGCCGGGACAGGGGAGAAAAACTGTTTTTT.

This sequence joins TRBV7-3 and TRBJ2-3; the D gene is possibly TRBD1 (5 bases). V was shortened by 0 bases and J by 5 bases, with 15 bases between the two germline ends. In germline, CDR1 is SGHTA, CDR2 FQGTGA. The CDR3 runs to 16 residues. CDR3 sequence: CASSLTRQGKGDTQYF. CDR3 coding DNA: TGTGCCAGCAGCTTAACCCGTCAGGGCAAGGGAGATACGCAGTATTTT. Together with reference TRBV7-3 and TRBJ2-3, the CDR3 gives the full variable domain: GAGVSQTPSNKVTEKGKYVELRCDPISGHTALYWYRQSLGQGPEFLIYFQGTGAADDSGLPNDRFFAVRPEGSVSTLKIQRTERGDSAVYLCASSLTRQGKGDTQYFGPGTRLTVL.

V gene TRBV27 combines with J gene TRBJ1-1; maybe TRBD1 (6 bases). Deletions cut 6 bases from V and 1 base from J, with 12 bases between. The CDR3 contains 14 residues. Germline CDR1 is MNHEY and CDR2 is SMNVEV (reference sequence). The CDR3 sequence is CASRTGTPNTEAFF. Here the CDR3 DNA reads TGTGCCAGCAGAACCGGGACACCGAACACTGAAGCTTTCTTT.

J is TRBJ2-2 and V is TRBV27, with D possibly matching TRBD1 (5 bases). From germline, CDR1 is MNHEY and CDR2 SMNVEV (reference sequence). This CDR3 has 14 residues. V was clipped by 8 bases and J by 4 bases, with 14 bases between them. CDR3 in amino acids: CASSLGLSTGELFF. The CDR3 DNA follows: TGTGCCAGCTCGTTGGGGCTGAGCACCGGGGAGCTGTTTTTT.

V usage is TRBV25-1 and J usage is TRBJ1-4, with 7 positions matching TRBD1. Germline V gene sequence: CDR1 MGHDK, CDR2 SYGVNS. V lost 3 bases and J lost 8; bases outside the gene matches: 12. The CDR3 contains 16 residues. CDR3 bases: TGTGCCAGCAGTGAGGCAGCGGGGACAGCGGAAGAAAAACTGTTTTTT. It is translated as CASSEAAGTAEEKLFF.

The chain couples TRBV7-3 to TRBJ2-6; no clear D. CDR3 length: 13 residues. V was shortened by 5 bases and J by 5 bases, with 7 bases between the two germline ends. The V gene's germline CDR1 is SGHTA and CDR2 FQGTGA. The CDR3 loop is CASSPDRANVLTF. The CDR3 nucleotides are TGTGCCAGCAGCCCCGACAGGGCCAACGTCCTGACTTTC.

The chain joins TRBV28 to TRBJ1-5; the match to TRBD1 covers 9 bases. The V gene end was trimmed by 7 bases and the J gene end by 0 bases; junction bases not matched to a gene: 7. Germline CDR1 MDHEN, CDR2 SYDVKM. The CDR3 sequence is 16 residues long. Here the CDR3 reads CASKGTGLYSNQPQHF. The CDR3, as DNA: TGTGCCAGCAAAGGGACAGGGCTTTATAGCAATCAGCCCCAGCATTTT.

The rearrangement joins TRBV11-2 to TRBJ2-7, with D uncertain. Trimming took 1 base from V and 1 from J, leaving 8 bases between them. Per germline, CDR1 SGHAT and CDR2 FQNNGV. This CDR3 has 14 residues. Here the CDR3 DNA reads TGTGCCAGCAGCTTAGGGGCAGTATCCTACGAGCAGTACTTC. This translates into CASSLGAVSYEQYF.

CDR3 region: CASSQNPQGAYEQYF. CDR3 nucleotides: TGTGCCAGCAGCCAAAACCCACAGGGGGCCTACGAGCAGTACTTC. The genes are TRBV7-2 and TRBJ2-7; 8 bases agree with TRBD1. The J segment lost 2 bases and the V segment lost 5 bases, leaving 8 bases of the junction unmatched. CDR1 and CDR2 (germline): SGHTA, FQGNSA. The CDR3 totals 15 residues.

The chain recombines TRBV30 with TRBJ1-4; 8 bases align to TRBD1. V dropped 3 bases and J dropped 5; count of bases not matched to a gene: 14. Germline V CDR1 and CDR2: GTSNPN, SVGIG (reference sequence). The CDR3 runs 17 residues. The CDR3 DNA reads TGTGCCTGGAGCGTGGATACAGGGGACAGGATAAATGAAAAACTGTTTTTT. Translating it yields CAWSVDTGDRINEKLFF.

This sequence joins TRBV9 and TRBJ1-1, with 7 bases identical to TRBD1. Germline trimming cut 3 bases from V and 5 bases from J; bases unmatched to any gene: 10. This CDR3 spans 15 amino acids. Germline CDR1 is SGDLS and CDR2 is YYNGEE. The CDR3 loop is CASSAGAGGRTEAFF. In DNA, the CDR3 is TGTGCCAGCAGCGCCGGCGCAGGGGGGAGGACTGAAGCTTTCTTT.

The CDR3 is CASSGLDEQFF. Written as DNA, the CDR3 is TGTGCCAGCTCTGGACTAGATGAGCAGTTCTTC. V is TRBV18 and J is TRBJ2-1; 7 bases fit TRBD2. V shed 6 bases and J 8 bases; nucleotides not matched to a gene: 1. The CDR3 length is 11 residues. The germline gives CDR1 KGHSH, CDR2 LQKENI.

The V gene is TRBV27, the J gene TRBJ2-1; D might be TRBD2 (7 bases). The germline CDR1 and CDR2 sequences are MNHEY and SMNVEV (reference sequence). This CDR3 comprises 13 residues. The germline V and J ends were trimmed by 4 bases and 5 bases, with 9 bases remaining between them. The CDR3 spells CASSSGGHNEQFF. CDR3 nucleotides: TGTGCCAGCAGTTCCGGGGGGCACAATGAGCAGTTCTTC.

This chain uses TRBV30 with TRBJ1-1, with D tentatively TRBD1 (5 bases). The CDR3 contains 15 residues. CDR1 and CDR2 from the germline V gene are GTSNPN and SVGIG (reference sequence). V lost 6 bases and J 1 base, leaving 18 bases between the germline ends. The CDR3 sequence: CACLIPGGENTEAFF. CDR3 in DNA: TGTGCCTGCTTGATCCCGGGGGGAGAGAACACTGAAGCTTTCTTT.

This rearrangement joins TRBV30 to TRBJ1-3, with D unresolved. The germline gives CDR1 GTSNPN, CDR2 SVGIG (reference sequence). The CDR3 loop spans 12 amino acids. The V and J ends lost 0 bases and 3 bases respectively, with 3 bases between them. The CDR3 protein is CAWSVYGNTIYF. The DNA for the CDR3 is TGTGCCTGGAGTGTATATGGAAACACCATATATTTT.

The rearrangement joins TRBV5-1 to TRBJ2-2, with a tentative D call TRBD1 (6 bases). Germline V gives CDR1 SGHRS, CDR2 YFSETQ. The CDR3 loop spans 14 amino acids. Trimming left V 4 bases short and J 4 bases short, with 11 bases between. This CDR3 reads CASSRDRTTGELFF. For the CDR3, the DNA is TGCGCCAGCAGCCGAGACAGGACCACCGGGGAGCTGTTTTTT.

The V gene is TRBV30, the J gene TRBJ1-1, with D perhaps matching TRBD1 (5 bases). The CDR3 contains 14 residues. Germline-derived CDR1 and CDR2 are GTSNPN and SVGIG (reference sequence). Trimming left V 4 bases short and J 0 bases short, with 12 bases between. The DNA of the CDR3 is TGTGCCTGGAAAAGGGGAATCGTGAACACTGAAGCTTTCTTT. Its protein is CAWKRGIVNTEAFF.

The CDR3 DNA follows: TGTGCCAGCTCACCCAGATCTAGCGGGCCCTACAATGAGCAGTTCTTC. Translated: CASSPRSSGPYNEQFF. The rearrangement links TRBV18 to TRBJ2-1; 8 bases align to TRBD2. J gave up 2 bases and V 3 bases, and 6 bases lay outside the gene matches. This CDR3 is 16 amino acids long. The germline CDR1 and CDR2 sequences are KGHSH and LQKENI.

This clone was seen once. The chain employs TRBV27 and TRBJ2-4, with 7 bases matching TRBD1. In germline, CDR1 is MNHEY, CDR2 SMNVEV (reference sequence). V shed 6 bases and J 3 bases; nucleotides not matched to a gene: 8. CDR3 size: 15 residues. The CDR3 is CASRPQGEGKNIQYF. DNA of the CDR3: TGTGCCAGCAGACCCCAGGGGGAAGGCAAAAACATTCAGTACTTC.

The CDR3 sequence is CASSLARGRGGNTIYF. DNA for the CDR3: TGCGCCAGCAGCTTGGCAAGGGGGCGCGGAGGAAACACCATATATTTT. The chain joins TRBV5-1 to TRBJ1-3; 7 nucleotides align to TRBD1. The germline V gene has CDR1 SGHRS and CDR2 YFSETQ. V lost 0 bases, J lost 4 bases, and 7 bases stayed unmatched. The CDR3 consists of 16 residues.

The CDR3 protein is CASSHQGGNQPQHF. In nucleotides, the CDR3 is TGTGCCAGCAGTCACCAGGGCGGGAATCAGCCCCAGCATTTT. The J gene is TRBJ1-5, the V gene TRBV28; a weak D match, TRBD1 (5 bases). The CDR3 is 14 residues long. Germline loops: CDR1 MDHEN, CDR2 SYDVKM. V lost 5 bases to trimming and J lost 4 bases, with 12 bases between them. The complete variable domain, with remaining parts taken from reference TRBV28 and TRBJ1-5, reads DVKVTQSSRYLVKRTGEKVFLECVQDMDHENMFWYRQDPGLGLRLIYFSYDVKMKEKGDIPEGYSVSREKKERFSLILESASTNQTSMYLCASSHQGGNQPQHFGDGTRLSIL.